The following is a TCR beta chain sequence with its context. The antigen is not known. V shed 8 bases and J 6 bases; nucleotides not matched to a gene: 5. The CDR3 is 13 residues long. Germline-derived CDR1 and CDR2 are SGHVS and FNYEAQ. The data derive from a study of cytomegalovirus exposure and HLA in healthy donors. Whole-study context: Clustering assigned over 70% of the approximately 370 genotyped donors to the Caucasian-associated ancestry cluster. Study results and limitations: There were some V segments, including TRBV6-2 and TRBV6-3, excluded as indistinguishable. Common viral pathogens were later found to be apparently linked to several of the most significant clusters.

Each donor was healthy, and each was a bone marrow donor. The PCR used 60 Vbeta and 13 Jbeta primers. Method: immunoSEQ multiplex PCR; TCRdb's copy keeps in-frame clones and lacks some. The sample comprises approximately 120,000 clones, 80% to 85% of which are singletons, and around 0.99% rests with the top ten. V is TRBV7-6 and J is TRBJ2-2; 8 nucleotides line up with TRBD2. The clonotype originates from a woman aged 25-40 years in good health and CMV-seronegative. Sequenced: PBMCs. The CDR3 here is CASGREVAGELFF. CDR3 nucleotides: TGTGCCAGCGGGCGGGAGGTAGCCGGGGAGCTGTTTTTT.